These 2 T cell receptor beta chains came from one sample sequenced in a study of OX40 agonist ivuxolimab in advanced cancers. The assay was immunoSEQ multiplex PCR, and TCRdb's table has in-frame clones only and misses some. Among 70,000 to 85,000 clones, 85% to 95% were seen once, and the ten largest hold approximately 0.7%. Sequences were derived from CD4+ or CD8+ T cells sorted from blood, sampled in a trial of the OX40 agonist ivuxolimab. Receptors originate from an adult with an advanced solid tumor such as melanoma, head and neck, liver or kidney cancer.

To note about this clone: A read error may produce the germline difference seen at one junction end. The chain employs TRBV7-7 and TRBJ2-7; no reliable D call. This CDR3 has 13 residues. Germline V gives CDR1 SSHAT, CDR2 FNYEAQ (reference sequence). DNA of the CDR3: TGTGCTAGCAGCTTAACCCCGAACTACGAGCAGTACTTC. This gives the protein CASSLTPNYEQYF.

This clone was counted only a few times. The rearrangement links TRBV29-1 to TRBJ2-1; 9 bases match TRBD2. CDR3 length: 14 amino acids. Germline CDR1 SQVTM, CDR2 ANQGSEA. The V segment lost 6 bases and the J segment 3 bases; nucleotides outside the gene matches: 6. The CDR3 bases are TGCAGCGTAGCGGGAGGATTCCTCTACAATGAGCAGTTCTTC. This encodes CSVAGGFLYNEQFF.